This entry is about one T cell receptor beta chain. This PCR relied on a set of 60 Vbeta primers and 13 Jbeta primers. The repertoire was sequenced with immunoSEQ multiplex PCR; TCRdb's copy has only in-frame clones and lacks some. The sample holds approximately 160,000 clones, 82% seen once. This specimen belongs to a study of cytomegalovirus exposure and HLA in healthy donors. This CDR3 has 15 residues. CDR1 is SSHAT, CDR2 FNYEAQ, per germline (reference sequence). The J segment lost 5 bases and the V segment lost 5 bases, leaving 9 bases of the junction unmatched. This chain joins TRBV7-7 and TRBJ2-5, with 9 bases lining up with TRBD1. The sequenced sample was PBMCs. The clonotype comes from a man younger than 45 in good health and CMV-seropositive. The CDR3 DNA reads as TGTGCCAGCAGCCCACTAGGGACAGGGCCCGAGACCCAGTACTTC. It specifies CASSPLGTGPETQYF.